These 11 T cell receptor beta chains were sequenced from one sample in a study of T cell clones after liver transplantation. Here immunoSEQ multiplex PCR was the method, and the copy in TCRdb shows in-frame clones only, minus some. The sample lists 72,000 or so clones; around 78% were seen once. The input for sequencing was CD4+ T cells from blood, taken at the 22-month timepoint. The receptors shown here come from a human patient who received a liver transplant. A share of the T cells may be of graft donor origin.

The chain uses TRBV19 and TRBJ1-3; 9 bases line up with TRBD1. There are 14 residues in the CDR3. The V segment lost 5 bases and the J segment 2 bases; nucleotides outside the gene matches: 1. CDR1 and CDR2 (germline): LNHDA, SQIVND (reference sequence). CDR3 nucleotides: TGTGCCAGTAGTCGGACAGGGGCTGGAAACACCATATATTTT. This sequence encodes CASSRTGAGNTIYF.

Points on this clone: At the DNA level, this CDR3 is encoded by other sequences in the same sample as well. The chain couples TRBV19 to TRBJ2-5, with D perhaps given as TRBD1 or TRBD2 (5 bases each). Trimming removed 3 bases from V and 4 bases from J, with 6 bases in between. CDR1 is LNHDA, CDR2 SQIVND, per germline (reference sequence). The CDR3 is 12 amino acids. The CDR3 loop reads CASSIGGETQYF. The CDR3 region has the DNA TGTGCCAGTAGTATTGGGGGAGAGACCCAGTACTTC. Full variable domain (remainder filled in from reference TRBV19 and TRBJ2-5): DGGITQSPKYLFRKEGQNVTLSCEQNLNHDAMYWYRQDPGQGLRLIYYSQIVNDFQKGDIAEGYSVSREKKESFPLTVTSAQKNPTAFYLCASSIGGETQYFGPGTRLLVL.

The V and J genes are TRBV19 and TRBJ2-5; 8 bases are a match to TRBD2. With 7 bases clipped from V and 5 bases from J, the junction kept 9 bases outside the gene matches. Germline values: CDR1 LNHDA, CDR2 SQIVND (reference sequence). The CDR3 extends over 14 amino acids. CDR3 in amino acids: CASKDTGGRETQYF. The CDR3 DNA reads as TGTGCCAGTAAAGACACGGGGGGGCGGGAGACCCAGTACTTC.

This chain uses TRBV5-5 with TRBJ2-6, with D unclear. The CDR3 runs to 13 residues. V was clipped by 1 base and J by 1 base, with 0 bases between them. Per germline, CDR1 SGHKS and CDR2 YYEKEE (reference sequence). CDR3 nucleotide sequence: TGTGCCAGCAGCTTGTCTGGGGCCAACGTCCTGACTTTC. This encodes CASSLSGANVLTF.

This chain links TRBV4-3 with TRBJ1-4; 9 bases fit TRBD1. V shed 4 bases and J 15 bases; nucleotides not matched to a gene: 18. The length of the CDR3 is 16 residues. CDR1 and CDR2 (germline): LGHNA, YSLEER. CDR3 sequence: CASSPQVSDRGLKLFF. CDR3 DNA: TGCGCCAGCAGCCCTCAGGTTTCGGACAGGGGTCTAAAGTTGTTTTTT.

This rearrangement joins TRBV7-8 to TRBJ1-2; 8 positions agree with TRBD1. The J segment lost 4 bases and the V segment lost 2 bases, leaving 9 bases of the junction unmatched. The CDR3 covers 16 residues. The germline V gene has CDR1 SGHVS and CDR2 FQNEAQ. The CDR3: CASSLLPGQAAYGYTF. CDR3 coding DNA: TGTGCCAGCAGCTTACTGCCGGGACAGGCGGCCTATGGCTACACCTTC. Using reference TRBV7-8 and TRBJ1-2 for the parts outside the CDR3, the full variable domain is GAGVSQSPRYKVAKRGQDVALRCDPISGHVSLFWYQQALGQGPEFLTYFQNEAQLDKSGLPSDRFFAERPEGSVSTLKIQRTQQEDSAVYLCASSLLPGQAAYGYTFGSGTRLTVV.

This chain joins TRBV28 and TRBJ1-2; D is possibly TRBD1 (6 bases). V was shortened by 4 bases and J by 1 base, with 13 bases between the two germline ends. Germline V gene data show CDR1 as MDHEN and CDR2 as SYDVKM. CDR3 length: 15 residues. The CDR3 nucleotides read TGTGCCAGCAGTTCCCGGGACACCTATAACTATGGCTACACCTTC. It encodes CASSSRDTYNYGYTF.

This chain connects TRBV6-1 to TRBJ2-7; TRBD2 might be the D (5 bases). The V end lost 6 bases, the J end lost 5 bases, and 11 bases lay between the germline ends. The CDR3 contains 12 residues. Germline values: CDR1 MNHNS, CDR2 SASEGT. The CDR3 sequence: CASRDSQHEQYF. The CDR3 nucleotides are TGTGCCAGCAGGGACTCGCAGCACGAGCAGTACTTC.

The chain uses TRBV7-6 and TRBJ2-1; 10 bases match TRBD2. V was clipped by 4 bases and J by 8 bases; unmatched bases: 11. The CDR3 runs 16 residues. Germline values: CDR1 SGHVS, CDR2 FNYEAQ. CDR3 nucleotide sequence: TGTGCCAGCAGCTCTTTCTCTAGCGGGAGTTACGATGAGCAGTTCTTC. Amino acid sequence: CASSSFSSGSYDEQFF.

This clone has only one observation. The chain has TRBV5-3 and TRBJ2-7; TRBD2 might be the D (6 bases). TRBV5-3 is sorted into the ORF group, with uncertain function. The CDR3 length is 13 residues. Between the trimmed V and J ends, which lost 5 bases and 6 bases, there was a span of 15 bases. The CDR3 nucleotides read TGTGCCAGAAGTGACTGGGGGAGGTGCGAGCAGTACTTC. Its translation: CARSDWGRCEQYF.

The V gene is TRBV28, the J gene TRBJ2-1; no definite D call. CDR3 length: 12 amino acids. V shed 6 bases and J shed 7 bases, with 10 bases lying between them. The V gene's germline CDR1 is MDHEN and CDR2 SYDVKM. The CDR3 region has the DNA TGTGCCAGCAGCGGGTTGCGGAATGAGCAGTTCTTC. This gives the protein CASSGLRNEQFF.